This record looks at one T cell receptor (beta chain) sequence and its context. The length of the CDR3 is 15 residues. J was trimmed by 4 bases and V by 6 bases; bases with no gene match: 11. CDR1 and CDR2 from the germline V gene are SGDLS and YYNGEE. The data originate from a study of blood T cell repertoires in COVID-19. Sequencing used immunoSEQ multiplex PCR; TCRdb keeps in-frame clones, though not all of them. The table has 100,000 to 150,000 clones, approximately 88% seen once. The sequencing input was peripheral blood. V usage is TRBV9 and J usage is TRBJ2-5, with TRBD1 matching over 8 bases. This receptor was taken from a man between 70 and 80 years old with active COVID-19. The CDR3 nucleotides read TGTGCCAGCAACGCGCGCGGACAGGGAGGAGAGACCCAGTACTTC. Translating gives CASNARGQGGETQYF.